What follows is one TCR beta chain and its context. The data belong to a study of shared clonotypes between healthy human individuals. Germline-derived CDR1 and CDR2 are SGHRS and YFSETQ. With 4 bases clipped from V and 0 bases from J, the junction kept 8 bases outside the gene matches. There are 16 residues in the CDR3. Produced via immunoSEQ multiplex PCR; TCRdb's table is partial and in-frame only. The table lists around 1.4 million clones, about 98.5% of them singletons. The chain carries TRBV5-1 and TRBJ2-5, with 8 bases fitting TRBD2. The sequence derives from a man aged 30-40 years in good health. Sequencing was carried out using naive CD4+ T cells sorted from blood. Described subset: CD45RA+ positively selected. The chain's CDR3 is CASSGGLVGYQETQYF. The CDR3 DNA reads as TGCGCCAGCAGCGGGGGACTAGTGGGGTACCAAGAGACCCAGTACTTC. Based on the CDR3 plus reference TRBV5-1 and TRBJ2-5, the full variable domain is KAGVTQTPRYLIKTRGQQVTLSCSPISGHRSVSWYQQTPGQGLQFLFEYFSETQRNKGNFPGRFSGRQFSNSRSEMNVSTLELGDSALYLCASSGGLVGYQETQYFGPGTRLLVL.